The 25 T cell receptor beta chains listed next were all sequenced from one sample in a study of beta chain features in type 1 diabetes. The study's findings and limits: Shortening that was moderate but significant affected the TCRB CDR3s of Type 1 diabetes patients in all four CD4+ subsets.

For these receptors, no antigen is known. The study reverse transcribed the entire isolated RNA, so it sequenced expressed TCRB transcripts. The protocol was immunoSEQ multiplex PCR, while the TCRdb copy is restricted to in-frame clones and leaves out a portion. The sample includes about 190,000 clones, 6% to 9% of them seen just once. Material for sequencing was central memory CD4+ T cells from blood. These receptors originate from a man between 18 and 29 years old with type 1 diabetes.

The rearrangement uses TRBV30 and TRBJ1-4; possible D gene TRBD1, 6 bases. V lost 4 bases and J 7 bases, leaving 13 bases between the germline ends. The CDR3 length is 13 residues. Per the germline V gene, CDR1 is GTSNPN and CDR2 is SVGIG (reference sequence). CDR3 bases: TGTGCCTGGAAGGGGGTTGGAAGTGAAAAACTGTTTTTT. Translated: CAWKGVGSEKLFF.

This clone was counted between two and nine times. CDR3 in DNA: TGTGCCAGCAGGGGGGGGAGTACCTACGAGCAGTACTTC. It specifies CASRGGSTYEQYF. The genes are TRBV2 and TRBJ2-7, with 7 bases identical to TRBD2. Germline V gene data show CDR1 as SNHLY and CDR2 as FYNNEI. V trimming: 6 bases; J trimming: 2 bases; junction bases outside the gene matches: 4. This CDR3 has 13 amino acids.

As concerns this clone: Other DNA sequences in the sample encode the same CDR3. The chain couples TRBV11-2 to TRBJ2-1, with D uncertain. The CDR3 is made up of 13 amino acids. The germline CDR1 and CDR2 sequences are SGHAT and FQNNGV. With 1 base removed from V and 4 bases from J, the gap between germline ends came to 5 bases. The CDR3 DNA is TGTGCCAGCAGCTTAGCCTCGTACAATGAGCAGTTCTTC. Amino acids: CASSLASYNEQFF.

This clone was counted between two and nine times. This chain joins TRBV30 and TRBJ2-3, with 11 bases aligning to TRBD1. V shed 2 bases and J 4 bases; nucleotides not matched to a gene: 11. Germline V gives CDR1 GTSNPN, CDR2 SVGIG (reference sequence). The CDR3 spans 17 residues. CDR3 nucleotide sequence: TGTGCCTGGAGTCCCAAGCTGGGACAGGGGGTGGCAGATACGCAGTATTTT. Translated, it gives CAWSPKLGQGVADTQYF.

This clone turned up a few times. This rearrangement joins TRBV5-6 to TRBJ1-5; maybe TRBD1 (6 bases). This CDR3 comprises 14 residues. Germline values: CDR1 SGHDT, CDR2 YYEEEE. V was pared by 4 bases and J by 6 bases, with 14 bases between. CDR3 loop: CASSRWQGFQPQHF. The CDR3 bases are TGTGCCAGCAGCCGATGGCAGGGGTTTCAGCCCCAGCATTTT.

The rearrangement links TRBV6-5 to TRBJ1-1; 8 positions agree with TRBD1. Germline V lookup: CDR1 MNHEY, CDR2 SVGAGI. V shed 7 bases, J shed 4 bases, and the junction held 5 bases outside the gene matches. There are 13 residues in the CDR3. CDR3 loop: CASIDRGSTEAFF. Written as DNA, the CDR3 is TGTGCCAGCATCGACAGGGGTAGCACTGAAGCTTTCTTT.

This clone was seen more than once but under ten times. The chain employs TRBV28 and TRBJ2-7, with 11 bases lining up with TRBD2. Germline values: CDR1 MDHEN, CDR2 SYDVKM. The CDR3 totals 15 residues. The ends lost 6 bases at V and 6 bases at J; junction bases unmatched: 10. For the CDR3, the DNA is TGTGCCAGCAGGGCTCTAGCGGGAGGCGCTACCGAGCAGTACTTC. This translates into CASRALAGGATEQYF.

This clone was picked up a small number of times. The chain uses TRBV5-4 and TRBJ2-4, with D uncertain. The V end lost 3 bases, the J end lost 8 bases, and 12 bases lay between the germline ends. Germline V gene lookup returns CDR1 SGHNT and CDR2 YYREEE (reference sequence). The CDR3 has 13 residues. The CDR3 region is CASSSGPRDIQYF. The DNA of the CDR3 is TGTGCCAGCAGCTCCGGCCCTCGGGACATTCAGTACTTC.

J is TRBJ2-7 and V is TRBV7-2; TRBD1 might be the D (5 bases). Germline CDR1 SGHTA, CDR2 FQGNSA. V gave up 0 bases and J gave up 3 bases, with 12 bases separating them. CDR3 size: 15 residues. In nucleotides, the CDR3 is TGTGCCAGCAGCTTAGCGTCACTTCAGGGCTACGAGCAGTACTTC. It specifies CASSLASLQGYEQYF.

A few counts support this clone. The J gene is TRBJ2-1, the V gene TRBV7-2; maybe TRBD2 (6 bases). The CDR3 contains 14 residues. Germline CDR1 is SGHTA and CDR2 is FQGNSA. V was cut by 7 bases and J by 1 base, with 11 bases left in between. CDR3 loop: CASNLARSYNEQFF. For the CDR3, the DNA is TGTGCCAGCAACCTAGCGCGATCCTACAATGAGCAGTTCTTC.

The V gene is TRBV28, the J gene TRBJ2-7; a possible D gene is TRBD1 (5 bases). Germline CDR1 is MDHEN and CDR2 is SYDVKM. CDR3 length equals 15 residues. Deletions cut 6 bases from V and 2 bases from J, with 17 bases between. The CDR3 reads CASRIRVGTPYEQYF. CDR3 bases: TGTGCCAGCAGGATCAGGGTGGGTACCCCCTACGAGCAGTACTTC. Complete variable domain (other parts from reference TRBV28 and TRBJ2-7): DVKVTQSSRYLVKRTGEKVFLECVQDMDHENMFWYRQDPGLGLRLIYFSYDVKMKEKGDIPEGYSVSREKKERFSLILESASTNQTSMYLCASRIRVGTPYEQYFGPGTRLTVT.

The chain carries TRBV9 and TRBJ1-2; possible D gene TRBD1, 6 bases. Germline V gene data show CDR1 as SGDLS and CDR2 as YYNGEE. This CDR3 has 16 amino acids. Trimming stripped 0 bases from V and 6 bases from J, with 18 bases between. The CDR3 loop reads CASSVGLPRGGDGYTF. CDR3 sequence (DNA): TGTGCCAGCAGCGTAGGTTTACCCCGGGGGGGCGATGGCTACACCTTC.

The chain links TRBV30 to TRBJ1-4; TRBD1 matches 9 bases. From germline, CDR1 is GTSNPN and CDR2 SVGIG (reference sequence). Unmatched junction bases numbered 5, after V lost 5 bases and J lost 7 bases. CDR3 length: 13 amino acids. CDR3 region: CAWETGGSEKLFF. DNA of the CDR3: TGTGCCTGGGAGACAGGGGGGAGTGAAAAACTGTTTTTT. Drawing the rest from reference TRBV30 and TRBJ1-4, the complete variable domain is SQTIHQWPATLVQPVGSPLSLECTVEGTSNPNLYWYRQAAGRGLQLLFYSVGIGQISSEVPQNLSASRPQDRQFILSSKKLLLSDSGFYLCAWETGGSEKLFFGSGTQLSVL.

This chain links TRBV5-4 with TRBJ1-2; 9 bases match TRBD1. This CDR3 comprises 14 residues. Germline CDR1 and CDR2: SGHNT and YYREEE (reference sequence). Trimming at V came to 3 bases and at J to 11 bases, leaving 11 bases not matched to a gene. The CDR3 reads CASSSGQGQGGYTF. CDR3 in DNA: TGTGCCAGCAGCTCGGGACAGGGACAGGGAGGGTACACCTTC. The whole variable domain, remainder taken from reference TRBV5-4 and TRBJ1-2, is ETGVTQSPTHLIKTRGQQVTLRCSSQSGHNTVSWYQQALGQGPQFIFQYYREEENGRGNFPPRFSGLQFPNYSSELNVNALELDDSALYLCASSSGQGQGGYTFGSGTRLTVV.

This clone was observed a handful of times. The chain recombines TRBV7-2 with TRBJ1-1; TRBD1 is a possible D gene (6 bases). The CDR3 sequence is 15 residues long. Trimming pared 5 bases from V and 0 bases from J, leaving 13 bases between. Looked up from germline, CDR1 is SGHTA and CDR2 is FQGNSA. Here the CDR3 reads CASSQGTGVNTEAFF. The CDR3 coding sequence is TGTGCCAGCAGCCAGGGGACCGGGGTGAACACTGAAGCTTTCTTT.

V and J are TRBV5-4 and TRBJ2-5; weak D call: TRBD1 (5 bases). CDR1 and CDR2 (germline): SGHNT, YYREEE (reference sequence). The CDR3 sequence is 14 residues long. The V end was cut by 4 bases, the J end by 3 bases, with 13 bases between. This CDR3 reads CASSRREGEETQYF. The CDR3 DNA follows: TGTGCCAGCAGCCGAAGAGAAGGGGAAGAGACCCAGTACTTC.

The CDR3 DNA follows: TGTGCCAGCAGCGTAGGGCCATACACCACCTACGAGCAGTACTTC. Amino acid sequence: CASSVGPYTTYEQYF. The chain couples TRBV9 to TRBJ2-7, with D unresolved. V shed 0 bases and J shed 2 bases, with 12 bases lying between them. The germline gives CDR1 SGDLS, CDR2 YYNGEE. There are 15 residues in the CDR3.

This clone was seen only a few times. V gene TRBV27 combines with J gene TRBJ2-7; 10 nucleotides align to TRBD2. The CDR3 sequence is 15 residues long. CDR1 is MNHEY, CDR2 SMNVEV, per germline (reference sequence). With V trimmed by 2 bases and J by 5 bases, 6 bases remained unmatched. The CDR3 coding sequence is TGTGCCAGCAGTTTAAAACTAGCGGGATTACACGAGCAGTACTTC. As protein: CASSLKLAGLHEQYF.

This clone has ten or more counts. The chain couples TRBV15 to TRBJ2-2, with no clear D. Trimming took off 0 bases at V and 5 bases at J, with 4 bases between the two ends. Germline assignment: CDR1 LNHNV and CDR2 YYDKDF (reference sequence). This CDR3 is 13 amino acids long. Here the CDR3 DNA reads TGTGCCACCAGCAGAGATATAACCGGGGAGCTGTTTTTT. Residues: CATSRDITGELFF.

In DNA, the CDR3 is TGTGCCAGCAGCTACGACACTGAAGCTTTCTTT. It codes for CASSYDTEAFF. The genes are TRBV2 and TRBJ1-1; D remains ambiguous. V was clipped by 6 bases and J by 3 bases, with 5 bases between them. CDR3 length: 11 amino acids. Germline-derived CDR1 and CDR2 are SNHLY and FYNNEI.

The rearrangement links TRBV30 to TRBJ2-1; TRBD2 aligns across 10 bases. In germline, CDR1 is GTSNPN, CDR2 SVGIG (reference sequence). With 1 base clipped from V and 8 bases from J, the junction kept 8 bases outside the gene matches. CDR3 size: 15 residues. CDR3 residues: CAWSGASGSGDEQFF. DNA for the CDR3: TGTGCCTGGAGTGGGGCTAGCGGGAGTGGCGATGAGCAGTTCTTC.

The CDR3 loop reads CASSLGGMGDSSYEQYF. In DNA form, the CDR3 reads TGTGCCAGCAGCTTGGGTGGGATGGGCGACAGCTCCTACGAGCAGTACTTC. The V gene is TRBV5-5, the J gene TRBJ2-7; D may be TRBD1 (5 bases). Trimming shortened V by 0 bases and J by 0 bases, and 16 bases separated the two germline ends. Germline assignment: CDR1 SGHKS and CDR2 YYEKEE (reference sequence). The CDR3 consists of 17 residues.

In this sample, this clone turned up many times. The V gene is TRBV23-1, the J gene TRBJ2-7; D may be TRBD2 (5 bases). TRBV23-1 is annotated as an ORF whose role is uncertain. The V and J ends lost 0 bases and 2 bases respectively, with 11 bases between them. This CDR3 is built from 15 residues. The CDR3 is CASSQSEAFTYEQYF. DNA for the CDR3: TGCGCCAGCAGTCAATCGGAGGCCTTTACCTACGAGCAGTACTTC.

There are a few counts of this clone. The V and J genes are TRBV27 and TRBJ2-5; 8 bases are shared with TRBD1. CDR1 is MNHEY, CDR2 SMNVEV, per germline (reference sequence). The V and J ends lost 6 bases and 5 bases, in that order; junction bases with no gene match: 8. The CDR3 spans 14 residues. CDR3 region: CASSRYRGSETQYF. The DNA for the CDR3 is TGTGCCAGCAGCCGATACAGGGGGTCCGAGACCCAGTACTTC.

There are a few counts of this clone. The gene calls are TRBV29-1 and TRBJ2-2; 8 bases map to TRBD1. The CDR3 contains 14 residues. V was clipped by 4 bases and J by 4 bases; unmatched bases: 5. Germline-derived CDR1 and CDR2 are SQVTM and ANQGSEA. The CDR3 sequence is CSVGFRGLTGELFF. Written as DNA, the CDR3 is TGCAGCGTTGGCTTCAGGGGGCTCACCGGGGAGCTGTTTTTT.